The 15 T cell receptor beta chains below were found in one sample sequenced in a study of early T cells in non-severe SARS-CoV-2 infection. MiXCR, run by TCRdb on the 5' RACE reads, gives a single entry per CDR3 protein. In the table there are about 72,000 distinct CDR3 sequences, roughly 9.1% of which are singletons. What was sequenced was whole blood. The receptors were gathered from an adult who was a healthcare worker with PCR-confirmed SARS-CoV-2 infection or an uninfected control (not recorded which).

The genes are TRBV5-1 and TRBJ2-1, with D maybe TRBD2 (6 bases). Germline-derived CDR1 and CDR2 are SGHRS and YFSETQ. CDR3 length equals 15 residues. V was clipped by 1 base and J by 7 bases, with 15 bases between them. The CDR3 nucleotides read TGCGCCAGCAGCTTGTTCGGGGGAGGCTTGAATGAGCAGTTCTTC. This sequence encodes CASSLFGGGLNEQFF.

In this sample, this clonotype turned up many times. The V and J genes are TRBV5-1 and TRBJ1-2; D is uncertain. V dropped 3 bases and J dropped 2 bases, with 8 bases sitting between them. CDR1 SGHRS and CDR2 YFSETQ come from the germline V gene. This CDR3 is built from 13 residues. The CDR3 DNA follows: TGCGCCAGCAGCTATGGAGGCAACTATGGCTACACCTTC. Amino acids: CASSYGGNYGYTF. Variable domain in full (rest from reference TRBV5-1 and TRBJ1-2): KAGVTQTPRYLIKTRGQQVTLSCSPISGHRSVSWYQQTPGQGLQFLFEYFSETQRNKGNFPGRFSGRQFSNSRSEMNVSTLELGDSALYLCASSYGGNYGYTFGSGTRLTVV.

This clonotype was counted at least ten times. This chain links TRBV20-1 with TRBJ1-3; D remains ambiguous. This CDR3 has 15 amino acids. The V end was cut by 0 bases, the J end by 0 bases, with 9 bases between. CDR1 DFQATT and CDR2 SNEGSKA come from the germline V gene (reference sequence). The CDR3 sequence is CSARDPKSSGNTIYF. CDR3 coding DNA: TGCAGTGCTAGAGATCCGAAGAGCTCTGGAAACACCATATATTTT.

This clonotype was recorded many times. The CDR3 spells CASSPGQGSDTQYF. The CDR3, as DNA: TGTGCCAGCAGTCCCGGACAGGGTTCCGATACGCAGTATTTT. This chain connects TRBV12-3 or TRBV12-4 to TRBJ2-3, with 8 bases fitting TRBD1. The CDR3 spans 14 residues. V shed 5 bases, J shed 6 bases, and the junction held 7 bases outside the gene matches.

This clonotype occurred many times. The rearrangement joins TRBV4-1 to TRBJ2-1; 11 bases match TRBD2. Germline V gene lookup returns CDR1 MGHRA and CDR2 YSYEKL. This CDR3 spans 18 amino acids. V was clipped by 0 bases and J by 8 bases; unmatched bases: 12. CDR3 nucleotide sequence: TGCGCCAGCAGCCAAGATTTGCCTAGCGGGAGGTTCAGGGATGAGCAGTTCTTC. Amino acid sequence: CASSQDLPSGRFRDEQFF.

The chain is built from TRBV5-5 and TRBJ1-4; perhaps TRBD1 as D (5 bases). Germline loops: CDR1 SGHKS, CDR2 YYEKEE (reference sequence). The CDR3 covers 12 residues. V lost 4 bases, J lost 7 bases, and 8 bases lay in between. The CDR3 DNA reads as TGTGCCAGCAGCCAGGGTGGTGAAAAACTGTTTTTT. Protein sequence: CASSQGGEKLFF.

The CDR3 region is CASSVESSYNEQFF. As DNA, the CDR3 is TGCGCCAGCAGTGTCGAAAGCTCCTACAATGAGCAGTTCTTC. The V and J genes are TRBV10-2 and TRBJ2-1; no reliable D call. This CDR3 is built from 14 residues. Germline CDR1 reads WSHSY; CDR2 reads SAAADI. Between the trimmed V and J ends, which lost 4 bases and 0 bases, there was a span of 7 bases.

The chain is built from TRBV20-1 and TRBJ2-3, with D possibly matching TRBD1 (6 bases). The germline gives CDR1 DFQATT, CDR2 SNEGSKA (reference sequence). Deletions cut 5 bases from V and 6 bases from J, with 18 bases between. CDR3 size: 14 residues. The CDR3 nucleotides are TGCAGTGCTCCCCCGGCGCAGGGGATTGATACGCAGTATTTT. Its translation is CSAPPAQGIDTQYF.

This clonotype was seen a handful of times. This chain links TRBV7-2 with TRBJ2-5; 8 bases line up with TRBD2. CDR1 and CDR2 (germline): SGHTA, FQGNSA. J lost 7 bases, V lost 3 bases, and 7 bases had no gene match. The CDR3 has 14 amino acids. CDR3 protein: CASSFGLALGTQYF. In nucleotides, the CDR3 is TGTGCCAGCAGCTTCGGACTAGCCCTAGGGACCCAGTACTTC. Looking up the rest from reference TRBV7-2 and TRBJ2-5 gives the full variable domain: GAGVSQSPSNKVTEKGKDVELRCDPISGHTALYWYRQSLGQGLEFLIYFQGNSAPDKSGLPSDRFSAERTGGSVSTLTIQRTQQEDSAVYLCASSFGLALGTQYFGPGTRLLVL.

The chain uses TRBV2 and TRBJ2-7; D is uncertain. Per the germline V gene, CDR1 is SNHLY and CDR2 is FYNNEI. The CDR3 loop spans 10 amino acids. Trimming took off 6 bases at V and 9 bases at J, with 9 bases between the two ends. The CDR3 nucleotides are TGTGCCAGCAGAAGACACGCGCAGTACTTC. Its protein product is CASRRHAQYF.

This clonotype was picked up many times. The chain joins TRBV7-6 to TRBJ2-5; a weak D match, TRBD1 (5 bases). CDR1 SGHVS and CDR2 FNYEAQ come from the germline V gene. V lost 6 bases to trimming and J lost 2 bases, with 13 bases between them. This CDR3 has 14 residues. CDR3 nucleotide sequence: TGTGCCAGCAGACACCGACAGACTCAAGAGACCCAGTACTTC. It translates to CASRHRQTQETQYF.

The chain couples TRBV9 to TRBJ2-5; TRBD2 matches 7 bases. V lost 3 bases, J lost 1 base, and 9 bases stayed unmatched. The CDR3 is 16 amino acids. CDR1 is SGDLS, CDR2 YYNGEE, per germline. CDR3 region: CASSASRTSVQETQYF. CDR3 coding DNA: TGTGCCAGCAGCGCGAGCAGAACTAGCGTCCAAGAGACCCAGTACTTC.

This clonotype was recorded many times. The chain couples TRBV11-2 to TRBJ2-3; 10 nucleotides match TRBD2. The CDR3 extends over 17 amino acids. The germline gives CDR1 SGHAT, CDR2 FQNNGV. V dropped 0 bases and J dropped 2; count of bases not matched to a gene: 5. The CDR3 region has the DNA TGTGCCAGCAGCTTAGATGCCCTAGCGGGAGCCACAGATACGCAGTATTTT. The encoded protein is CASSLDALAGATDTQYF.

This clonotype was detected a few times. This sequence joins TRBV28 and TRBJ2-7; D uncertain. CDR3 length equals 11 residues. Germline V CDR1 and CDR2: MDHEN, SYDVKM. V was shortened by 6 bases and J by 5 bases, with 8 bases between the two germline ends. This CDR3 reads CASRQSDEQYF. Written as DNA, the CDR3 is TGTGCCAGCAGACAAAGCGACGAGCAGTACTTC.

This clonotype was observed many times. The rearrangement joins TRBV24-1 to TRBJ2-2; D is unresolved. Deletions cut 4 bases from V and 5 bases from J, with 16 bases between. The CDR3 spans 16 residues. Germline V lookup: CDR1 KGHDR, CDR2 SFDVKD. In nucleotides, the CDR3 is TGTGCCACCAGTGACTCGACACCTTGGGGAACCGGGGAGCTGTTTTTT. It encodes CATSDSTPWGTGELFF.